The T cell receptor (beta chain) described here comes from a study of T cells after yellow fever vaccination. About the research overall: Libraries from low-cell-number fractions were prepared with the SMART-Seq v4 Ultra Low Input RNA kit. Whole-study results and caveats: The booster saw the reappearance of most primary-vaccination clones (about 95% CD4, less than 90% CD8). A faster peak, day 5 versus 15, was reached by the weaker secondary response. Any FACS-sorted repertoire could hold abundant clonotypes that contaminate it from the bulk population.

One entry per CDR3 protein results from TCRdb running MiXCR on the 5' RACE reads. The sample consists of some 350,000 distinct CDR3 sequences, around a tenth of them appearing once. A remark on this clonotype: Its antigen remains unidentified.

The source material was PBMCs, sampled on the day of the first yellow fever vaccination. This sequence originates from a man between 18 and 35 years old who received the YFV17D yellow fever vaccine.

DNA of the CDR3: TGTGCCAGCAGTCCGGACGGGCCGAGGACAGATACGCAGTATTTT. It specifies CASSPDGPRTDTQYF. This chain connects TRBV12-3 or TRBV12-4 to TRBJ2-3; no firm D call. There are 15 residues in the CDR3. Trimming stripped 5 bases from V and 3 bases from J, with 15 bases between.